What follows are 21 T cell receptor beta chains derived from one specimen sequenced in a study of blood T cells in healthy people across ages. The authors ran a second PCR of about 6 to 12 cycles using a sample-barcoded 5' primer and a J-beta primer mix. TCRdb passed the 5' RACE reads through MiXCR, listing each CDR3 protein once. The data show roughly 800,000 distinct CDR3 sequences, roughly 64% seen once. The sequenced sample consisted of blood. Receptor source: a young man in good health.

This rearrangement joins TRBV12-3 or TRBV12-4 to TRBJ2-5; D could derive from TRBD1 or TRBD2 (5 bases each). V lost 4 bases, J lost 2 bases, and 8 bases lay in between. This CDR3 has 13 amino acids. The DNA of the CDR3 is TGTGCCAGCAGTTCGGGACCTCAAGAGACCCAGTACTTC. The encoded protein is CASSSGPQETQYF.

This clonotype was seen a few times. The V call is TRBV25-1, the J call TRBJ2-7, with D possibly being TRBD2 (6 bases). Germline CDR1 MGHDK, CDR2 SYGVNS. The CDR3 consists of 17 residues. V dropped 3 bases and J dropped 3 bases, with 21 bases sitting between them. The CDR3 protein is CASSDPQQGLENYEQYF. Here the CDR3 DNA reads TGTGCCAGCAGTGACCCACAGCAGGGACTGGAAAACTACGAGCAGTACTTC.

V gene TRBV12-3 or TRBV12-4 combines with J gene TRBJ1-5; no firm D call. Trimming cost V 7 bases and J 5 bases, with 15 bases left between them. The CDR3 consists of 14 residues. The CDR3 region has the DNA TGTGCCAGCACGTCGGCGGGTCGTTATCAGCCCCAGCATTTT. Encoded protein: CASTSAGRYQPQHF.

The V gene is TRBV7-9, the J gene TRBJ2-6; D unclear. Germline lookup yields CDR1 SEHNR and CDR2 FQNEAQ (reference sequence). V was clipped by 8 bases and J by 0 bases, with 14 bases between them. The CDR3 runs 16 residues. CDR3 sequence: CASSTHQSSGANVLTF. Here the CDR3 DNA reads TGTGCCAGCTCTACACACCAGAGCTCTGGGGCCAACGTCCTGACTTTC.

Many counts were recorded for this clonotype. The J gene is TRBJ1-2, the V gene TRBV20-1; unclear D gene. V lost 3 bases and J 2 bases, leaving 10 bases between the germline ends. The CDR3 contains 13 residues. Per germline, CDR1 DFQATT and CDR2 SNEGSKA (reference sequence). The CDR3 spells CSASTHSNYGYTF. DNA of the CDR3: TGCAGTGCTAGCACCCACAGCAACTATGGCTACACCTTC.

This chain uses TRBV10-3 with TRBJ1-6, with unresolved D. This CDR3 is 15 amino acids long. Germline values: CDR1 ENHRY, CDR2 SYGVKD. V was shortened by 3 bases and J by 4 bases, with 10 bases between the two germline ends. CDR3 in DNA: TGTGCCATCAGTGAACTGGGTACTTATAATTCACCCCTCCACTTT. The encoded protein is CAISELGTYNSPLHF.

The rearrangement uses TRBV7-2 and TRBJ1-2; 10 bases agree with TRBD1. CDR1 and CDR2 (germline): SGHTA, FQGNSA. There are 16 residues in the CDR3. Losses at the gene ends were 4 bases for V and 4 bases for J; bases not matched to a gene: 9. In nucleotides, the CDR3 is TGTGCCAGCAGCTCAAACCGGGACAGGGGCGGCTATGGCTACACCTTC. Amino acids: CASSSNRDRGGYGYTF.

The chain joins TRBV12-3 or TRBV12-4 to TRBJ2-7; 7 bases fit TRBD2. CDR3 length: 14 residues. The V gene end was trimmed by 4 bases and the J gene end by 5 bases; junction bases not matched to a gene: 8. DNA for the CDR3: TGTGCCAGCAGTTCTGGCGGGAGCCTGAACGAGCAGTACTTC. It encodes CASSSGGSLNEQYF.

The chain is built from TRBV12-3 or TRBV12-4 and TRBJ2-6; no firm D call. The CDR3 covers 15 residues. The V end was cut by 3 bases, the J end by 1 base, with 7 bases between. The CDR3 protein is CASSFTLSGANVLTF. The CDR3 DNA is TGTGCCAGCAGTTTCACCTTGTCTGGGGCCAACGTCCTGACTTTC.

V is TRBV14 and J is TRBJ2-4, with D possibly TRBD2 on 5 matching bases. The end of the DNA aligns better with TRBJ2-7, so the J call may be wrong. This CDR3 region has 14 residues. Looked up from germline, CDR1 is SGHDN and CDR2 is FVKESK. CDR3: CASSQDREGNEQYF. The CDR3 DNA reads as TGTGCCAGCAGCCAAGATCGAGAGGGAAACGAGCAGTACTTC.

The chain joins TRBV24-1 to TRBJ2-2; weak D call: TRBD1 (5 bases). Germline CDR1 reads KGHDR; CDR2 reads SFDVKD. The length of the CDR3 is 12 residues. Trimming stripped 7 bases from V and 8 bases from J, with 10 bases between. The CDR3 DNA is TGTGCCACCAGGAGTTACAGGGGGGAGCTGTTTTTT. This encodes CATRSYRGELFF.

CDR3 bases: TGCAGTGCTAGAGATATCACAGACAATGAGCAGTTCTTC. This encodes CSARDITDNEQFF. This chain connects TRBV20-1 to TRBJ2-1, with D uncertain. Deletions cut 0 bases from V and 5 bases from J, with 8 bases between. The germline V gene encodes CDR1 DFQATT and CDR2 SNEGSKA (reference sequence). The CDR3 runs to 13 residues.

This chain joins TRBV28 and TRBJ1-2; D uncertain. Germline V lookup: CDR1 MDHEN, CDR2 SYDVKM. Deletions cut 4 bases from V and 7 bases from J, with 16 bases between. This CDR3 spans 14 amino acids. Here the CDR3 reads CASSWPQVPVGYTF. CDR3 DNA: TGTGCCAGCAGTTGGCCGCAGGTGCCGGTTGGCTACACCTTC.

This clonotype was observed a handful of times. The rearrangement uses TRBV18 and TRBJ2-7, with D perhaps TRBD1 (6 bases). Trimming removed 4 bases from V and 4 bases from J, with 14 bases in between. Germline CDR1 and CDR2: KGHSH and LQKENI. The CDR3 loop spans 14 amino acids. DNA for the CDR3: TGTGCCAGCTCACAAGGGGGACACCTATACGAGCAGTACTTC. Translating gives CASSQGGHLYEQYF.

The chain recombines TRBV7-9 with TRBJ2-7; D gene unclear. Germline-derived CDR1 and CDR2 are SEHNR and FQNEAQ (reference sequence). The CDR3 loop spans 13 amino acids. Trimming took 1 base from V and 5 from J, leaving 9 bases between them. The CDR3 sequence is CASSLVNSDEQYF. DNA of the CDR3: TGTGCCAGCAGCTTAGTTAACTCGGACGAGCAGTACTTC.

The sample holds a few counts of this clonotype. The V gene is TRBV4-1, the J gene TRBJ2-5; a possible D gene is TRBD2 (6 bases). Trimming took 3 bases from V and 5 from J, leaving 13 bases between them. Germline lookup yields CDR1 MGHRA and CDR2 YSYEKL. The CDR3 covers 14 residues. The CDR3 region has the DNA TGCGCCAGCAGCCACCGACTAGTCCGGGAGACCCAGTACTTC. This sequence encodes CASSHRLVRETQYF.

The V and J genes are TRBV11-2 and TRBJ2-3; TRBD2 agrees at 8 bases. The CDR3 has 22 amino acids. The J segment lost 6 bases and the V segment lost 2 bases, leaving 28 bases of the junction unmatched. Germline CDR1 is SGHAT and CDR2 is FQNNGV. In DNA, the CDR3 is TGTGCCAGCAGCTTATTCTGGGGGGCCGCCTTGGCGGGAGGCCGGCAGGCTGATACGCAGTATTTT. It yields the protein CASSLFWGAALAGGRQADTQYF.

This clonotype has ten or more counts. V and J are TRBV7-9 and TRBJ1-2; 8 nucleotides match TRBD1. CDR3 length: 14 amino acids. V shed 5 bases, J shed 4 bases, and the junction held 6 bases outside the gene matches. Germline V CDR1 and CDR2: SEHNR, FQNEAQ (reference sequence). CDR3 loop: CASSQQGVIYGYTF. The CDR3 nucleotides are TGTGCCAGCAGCCAACAGGGGGTGATCTATGGCTACACCTTC.

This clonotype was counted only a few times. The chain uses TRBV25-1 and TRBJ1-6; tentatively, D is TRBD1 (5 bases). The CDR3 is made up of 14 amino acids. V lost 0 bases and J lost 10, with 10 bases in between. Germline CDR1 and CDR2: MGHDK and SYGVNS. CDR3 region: CASSEYRAGSPLHF. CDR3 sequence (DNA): TGTGCCAGCAGTGAATACAGGGCGGGGTCACCCCTCCACTTT. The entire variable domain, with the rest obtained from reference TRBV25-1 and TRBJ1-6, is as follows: EADIYQTPRYLVIGTGKKITLECSQTMGHDKMYWYQQDPGMELHLIHYSYGVNSTEKGDLSSESTVSRIRTEHFPLTLESARPSHTSQYLCASSEYRAGSPLHFGNGTRLTVT.

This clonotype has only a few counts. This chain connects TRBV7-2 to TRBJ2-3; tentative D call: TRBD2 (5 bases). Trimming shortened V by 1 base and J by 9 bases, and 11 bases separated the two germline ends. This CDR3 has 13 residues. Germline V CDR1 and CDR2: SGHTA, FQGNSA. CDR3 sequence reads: CASSLVAKITQYF. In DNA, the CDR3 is TGTGCCAGCAGCTTAGTAGCGAAAATCACGCAGTATTTT.

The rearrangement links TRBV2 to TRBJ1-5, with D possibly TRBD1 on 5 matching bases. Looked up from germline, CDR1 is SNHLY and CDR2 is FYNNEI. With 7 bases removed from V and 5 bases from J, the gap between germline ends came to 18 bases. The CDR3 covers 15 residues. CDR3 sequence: CASNAGTSPDQPQHF. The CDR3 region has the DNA TGTGCCAGCAACGCGGGGACGAGCCCCGATCAGCCCCAGCATTTT.